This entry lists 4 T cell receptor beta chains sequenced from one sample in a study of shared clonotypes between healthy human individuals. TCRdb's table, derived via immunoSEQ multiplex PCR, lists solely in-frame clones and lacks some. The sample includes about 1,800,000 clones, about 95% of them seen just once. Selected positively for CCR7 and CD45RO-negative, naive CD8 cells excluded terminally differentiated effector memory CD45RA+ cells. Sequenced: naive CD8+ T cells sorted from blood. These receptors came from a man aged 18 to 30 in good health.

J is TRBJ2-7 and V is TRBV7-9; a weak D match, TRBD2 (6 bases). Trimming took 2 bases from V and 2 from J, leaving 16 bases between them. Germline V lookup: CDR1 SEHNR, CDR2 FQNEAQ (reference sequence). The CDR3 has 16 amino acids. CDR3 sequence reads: CASSLSWGTVPYEQYF. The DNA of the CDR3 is TGTGCCAGCAGCTTAAGTTGGGGGACTGTCCCCTACGAGCAGTACTTC.

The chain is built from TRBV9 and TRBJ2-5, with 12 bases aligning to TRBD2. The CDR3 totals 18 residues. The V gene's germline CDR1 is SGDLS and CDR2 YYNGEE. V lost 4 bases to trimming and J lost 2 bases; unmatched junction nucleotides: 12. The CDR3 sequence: CASSPRIGLAGIQETQYF. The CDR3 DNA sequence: TGTGCCAGCAGCCCTCGGATTGGACTAGCGGGGATACAAGAGACCCAGTACTTC.

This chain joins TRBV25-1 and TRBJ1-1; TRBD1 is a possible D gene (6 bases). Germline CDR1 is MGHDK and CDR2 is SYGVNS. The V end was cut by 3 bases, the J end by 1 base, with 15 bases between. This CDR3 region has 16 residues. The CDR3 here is CASSDLRGRGNTEAFF. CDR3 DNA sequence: TGTGCCAGCAGTGATTTGAGGGGGAGGGGGAACACTGAAGCTTTCTTT.

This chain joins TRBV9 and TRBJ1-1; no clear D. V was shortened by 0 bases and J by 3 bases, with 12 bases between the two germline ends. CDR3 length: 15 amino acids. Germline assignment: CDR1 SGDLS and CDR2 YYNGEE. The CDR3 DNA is TGTGCCAGCAGCGTAGGAGGAGGGCTGGACACTGAAGCTTTCTTT. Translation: CASSVGGGLDTEAFF.